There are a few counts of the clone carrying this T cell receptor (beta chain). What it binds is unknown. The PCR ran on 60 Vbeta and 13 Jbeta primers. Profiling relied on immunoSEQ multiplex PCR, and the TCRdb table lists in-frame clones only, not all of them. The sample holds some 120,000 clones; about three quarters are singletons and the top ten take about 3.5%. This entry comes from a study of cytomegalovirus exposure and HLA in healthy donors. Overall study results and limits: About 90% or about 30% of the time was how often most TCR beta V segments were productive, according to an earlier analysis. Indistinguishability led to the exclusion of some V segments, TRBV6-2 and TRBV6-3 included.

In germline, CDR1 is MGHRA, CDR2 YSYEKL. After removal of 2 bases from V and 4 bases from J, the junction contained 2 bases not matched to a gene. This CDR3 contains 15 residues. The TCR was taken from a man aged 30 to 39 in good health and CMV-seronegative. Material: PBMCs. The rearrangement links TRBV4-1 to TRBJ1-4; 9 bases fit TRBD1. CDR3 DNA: TGCGCCAGCAGCCAAAAGACAGGGGGTAATGAAAAACTGTTTTTT. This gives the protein CASSQKTGGNEKLFF.